Many counts were recorded for the clone carrying this T cell receptor beta chain. Its antigen is unidentified. This entry comes from a study of T cells after yellow fever vaccination. Study background: SMART-Seq v4 Ultra Low Input prepared the low-cell-number fractions.

Study-wide results and caveats: The CD4 and CD8 compartments had a small share of their clonotypes in common. After the booster, nearly 98% of CD4 and about nine tenths of CD8 primary-response clones were re-detected.

For TCR, cDNA came from 5'RACE template switching, which added a universal primer site and UMIs. TCRdb ran MiXCR on the 5' RACE reads and lists one entry per CDR3 protein. The sample records around 120,000 distinct CDR3 sequences, about 7% being singletons. The CDR3 runs to 16 residues. The V gene's germline CDR1 is MNHEY and CDR2 SVGEGT. After removal of 2 bases from V and 8 bases from J, the junction contained 11 bases not matched to a gene. The sequences come from CD4+ T cells sorted from PBMCs, collected roughly 46 days after the first yellow fever vaccination. The chain has TRBV6-2 or TRBV6-3 and TRBJ2-3, with 9 bases fitting TRBD2. This clonotype was obtained from a man between 18 and 35 years old who received the YFV17D yellow fever vaccine. CDR3 bases: TGTGCCAGCAGTTACCCACAGCTAGCGGGGAGTTTTACGCAGTATTTT. The encoded protein is CASSYPQLAGSFTQYF.